This is a list of T cell receptor beta chains from one sample in a study of tumor and adjacent non-tumor tissue in lung cancer. TCRdb analysed the multiplex PCR reads with MiXCR anew, one entry per CDR3 protein. Among about 110,000 distinct CDR3 sequences listed, approximately 87% were seen once. The sample taken for sequencing was lung tumor tissue. These receptors were taken from a man between 65 and 80 years old with non-small cell lung cancer. CDR3s include the opening cysteine and the closing phenylalanine or tryptophan. The D gene is left open where the match is weak. Clone sizes are given selectively: once, few, many, or a class where the clone is expanded.

size,D,J,V,DNA,CDR3
once,.,TRBJ2-2,TRBV11-2,TGTGCCAGCAGCCCGAGCGGAATGTACACCGGGGAGCTGTTTTTT,CASSPSGMYTGELFF
.,.,TRBJ2-7,TRBV11-3,TGTGCCAGCAGCCCGATGATAGTTTCTGTGTACAAGCAGTACTTC,CASSPMIVSVYKQYF
once,TRBD1,TRBJ1-4,TRBV20-1,TGCGGTGCGAGTGGGACAGGGGGGTCCAACTGGGATGAAAAACTGTTTTTT,CGASGTGGSNWDEKLFF
.,.,TRBJ2-1,TRBV11-2,TGTGCCAGCGGCTTACATGTGCAGGACTGGACCTACTACAATGAGCAGTTCTTC,CASGLHVQDWTYYNEQFF
few,.,TRBJ2-7,TRBV19,TGTGCCAGTAAATACCAGGGGCACTCCTACGAGCAGTACTTC,CASKYQGHSYEQYF
.,.,TRBJ1-2,TRBV5-4,TGTGCCTGCAGCTTGGGTACATCCTTCTATGGCTACACCTTC,CACSLGTSFYGYTF
.,.,TRBJ2-7,TRBV6-5,TGTGCCAGCAGTTACCACCTGTTTAGGGGCTCCTACGAGCAGTACTTC,CASSYHLFRGSYEQYF
.,TRBD1,TRBJ2-7,TRBV6-2/TRBV6-3,TGTGCCAGCAGTCACAGCGGACAGGGCCACGAGCAGTACTTC,CASSHSGQGHEQYF
once,.,TRBJ1-2,TRBV12-5,TGTGCTAGTGGTTTGTCGACGTTGACAGGATGGTACACCTTC,CASGLSTLTGWYTF
few,.,TRBJ1-2,TRBV10-1,TGCGCCAGCAGTGGGTCGACAGGTCAACCCTACGGCTACACCTTC,CASSGSTGQPYGYTF
once,.,TRBJ1-5,TRBV6-2/TRBV6-3,TGTGCCAACAGTTACTCGATTGGGGGTACAAGAGCGAGCGATCAGCCCCAGCATTTT,CANSYSIGGTRASDQPQHF
.,.,TRBJ1-1,TRBV11-3,TGTGCCAGCACGCGAACGGGGGCGTTCATAGAAGCTTTCTTT,CASTRTGAFIEAFF
once,.,TRBJ1-1,TRBV29-1,TGCAGCGTTGAAGATCAAGAGTCGAACACTGAAGCTTTCTTT,CSVEDQESNTEAFF
.,.,TRBJ1-1,TRBV11-2,TGTGCCGGCAACTTCGGCGGGGGCAGGACTGAAGCTTTCTTT,CAGNFGGGRTEAFF
.,.,TRBJ1-1,TRBV5-5,TGTGCCAGCAGCTCAGGGCTGAACACTGTAGCTTTCTTT,CASSSGLNTVAFF
.,.,TRBJ2-7,TRBV11-2,TGTGCCAGCAGGGACAGCATAAGCTACGAGCAGTACTTC,CASRDSISYEQYF
.,TRBD1,TRBJ1-5,TRBV12-3/TRBV12-4,TGTATTAGCAGTTTAGGGACAGGGGGCAATCAGCCCCAGCATTTT,CISSLGTGGNQPQHF
.,TRBD1,TRBJ1-1,TRBV12-3/TRBV12-4,TGTGCCAGCAGTTTTTGCGGGGACAGGGAGGGAACTGAAGCTTTCTTT,CASSFCGDREGTEAFF
few,.,TRBJ2-2,TRBV9,TGTGCCAGCAGCGCCCAGATGGCCACCGGGGAGCTGTTTTTT,CASSAQMATGELFF
.,TRBD2,TRBJ2-1,TRBV4-1,TGCGCCAGTAGCCAAGAAGCGGCTAGCGGGAGGACAAATGAGCAGTTCTTC,CASSQEAASGRTNEQFF
.,.,TRBJ2-2,TRBV29-1,.,CSADVAVGTGELSF
.,TRBD2,TRBJ2-3,TRBV5-4,TGTGCCAGCAACTTGGGTCTAGCGGGAGTTACAGATACGCACTATTTT,CASNLGLAGVTDTHYF
.,TRBD2,TRBJ2-7,TRBV18,TGTGCCAGCTCACTTTTTCGGACGGGAGGGGAATACGAGCAGTACTTC,CASSLFRTGGEYEQYF
many,.,TRBJ1-3,TRBV12-3/TRBV12-4,TGTGCCAGCAGAAGGGGCAACACCATATATTTT,CASRRGNTIYF
.,.,TRBJ1-1,TRBV12-3/TRBV12-4,TGTGCCAGCAGGACATGGGACACTGAAGCTTTTTTT,CASRTWDTEAFF
once,TRBD2,TRBJ2-7,TRBV6-1,TGTGCCAGCAATGCTTTGTGGGGGGAGGGCCTACACGAGCAGTACTTC,CASNALWGEGLHEQYF
.,TRBD2,TRBJ2-3,TRBV29-1,TGCAGCGCCGCCGGGACTAGCTGCACAGGTACGCAGTATTTT,CSAAGTSCTGTQYF
.,.,TRBJ2-6,TRBV6-6,TGTGCCAGCAGTCGTTATACGATGAACTCTGGCACCAACGTCCTGACTTTC,CASSRYTMNSGTNVLTF
.,.,TRBJ1-5,TRBV20-1,TGCAGTGCTACACAGGGTAGTCAGCCCCAGCATTTC,CSATQGSQPQHF
.,.,TRBJ2-5,TRBV14,TGTGCCAGCAGCCAAGCGAGGATCCACTACTTC,CASSQARIHYF
.,TRBD1,TRBJ2-6,TRBV28,TGTGCCAGCAGTTTCGGGACAGGTCTCTATGAGGCCAACGTCCTGAATTTC,CASSFGTGLYEANVLNF
.,.,TRBJ2-3,TRBV20-1,TGCAGTGCTAGAGGTCTCGAGCGGAGCACAGATACGCAGTATTTT,CSARGLERSTDTQYF
.,.,TRBJ2-7,TRBV20-1,TGCAGTGCTAGATCCCCCGGATTTGGCACCTACGAGCAGTACTTC,CSARSPGFGTYEQYF
.,TRBD1,TRBJ2-6,TRBV19,TGTGCCAGTAGTGGGACAGGGGGTTCTGGGGCCAACGTCCTGACTTTC,CASSGTGGSGANVLTF
.,.,TRBJ1-1,TRBV29-1,TGCAGTGTTGATAACGGCCGGAACACTGAAGCTTTCTTT,CSVDNGRNTEAFF
once,TRBD1,TRBJ1-4,TRBV5-1,TGCGCCAGCAGCTTGGACACAGGGGCGGGGGAAAAACTGTTTTTT,CASSLDTGAGEKLFF
.,.,TRBJ1-1,TRBV6-8,TGTGCCAGCAGTTATCAGGAAGGGAACACTGAAACTTTCTTT,CASSYQEGNTETFF
many,TRBD1,TRBJ1-4,TRBV10-3,TGTGCCATCAGCACCGACAGGGCCGGAAAACTGTTTTTT,CAISTDRAGKLFF